This note documents a single TCR beta chain sequence. Its target is not known. These data are taken from a study of shared clonotypes between healthy human individuals. Study overall: Per donor, CD8 memory used one plate, CD8 naive used two, CD4 memory used three and CD4 naive used three. Regarding the study as a whole: Researchers sampled only blood; tissue repertoires likely differ. An expected dependence of interdonor clonotype sharing on sequencing depth was noted.

V was shortened by 1 base and J by 7 bases, with 10 bases between the two germline ends. The CDR3 extends over 13 amino acids. Germline V gene lookup returns CDR1 MNHNS and CDR2 SASEGT. Terminally differentiated effector memory CD45RA+ cells were left out of the naive CD8 fraction, which was CD45RO-negative and positively selected for CCR7. Source study methods: Junction-only immunoSEQ sequences carried no quality scores, so filtering differed. The table came from immunoSEQ multiplex PCR; TCRdb's copy has only in-frame clones and leaves some out. The V and J calls and the clone size are those of that table, but D and trimming were determined from the DNA. This table holds about 2 million clones, approximately 94% found once.

Sequencing was done on a sample of naive CD8+ T cells sorted from blood. The receptor was derived from a man younger than 35 in good health. The V call is TRBV6-1, the J call TRBJ1-1; unclear D gene. CDR3 bases: TGTGCCAGCAGTGAAGGGGGTGGCGTTGAAGCTTTCTTT. Translation: CASSEGGGVEAFF.